This T cell receptor (beta chain) stems from a study of blood T cell repertoires in COVID-19 (dated by TCRdb to about 2020). Context from the whole study: Samples covering the acute and convalescent phases of COVID-19 were provided by collaborators in the United States, Italy and Spain. The prospective study material was composed of cDNA or gDNA derived from T cells, B-cell-depleted T cells, or PBMCs. Subjects who had been exposed to COVID-19, were actively infected with it, or had recovered from it provided the deeply sampled blood TCRbeta repertoires that made up the dataset. The repertoires were made available in a free public database intended to serve as a resource for research on the immune response to SARS-CoV-2. Samples came from the ongoing ImmuneRACE study (first 160 participants) plus 1,254 subjects from 6 global collaborators. A de-identified subject ID, COVID-19 status, age in years and sex were almost always included in the sample metadata. Where HLA class I and class II types were available, the types were taken from metadata supplied by the sample provider, not from assay-based typing.

Concerning this clone: The antigen this receptor binds is unknown. Base-call qualities are not available, and no considerably larger clone is one nucleotide away.

TCRbeta CDR3 regions were amplified from genomic DNA using the immunoSEQ Assay, a bias-controlled multiplex PCR. From the authors' description of their analysis: Within the assay, amplification of reference gene primers was used to estimate how many nucleated cells each sample contained. To quantify the absolute abundance of each unique TCRbeta CDR3 rearrangement, sequence reads were collapsed and filtered. For each sample, productive Simpson clonality was calculated by taking the square root of Simpson's diversity index across productive rearrangements. The clones in this table, taken by TCRdb from immuneACCESS, are in-frame only. Not every clone is retained; where verified, under half of the shortfall comes from an unresolved V gene, and the cause of the rest is unknown. For V, J and clone size, that table is used; D and trimming come from the DNA. Counted in this sample were 200,000 to 300,000 clones; 80% to 85% of them appeared once. The ten largest make up around 30% of the sample.

The collaborating institutions used their own protocols to collect whole blood in K2EDTA tubes. Collaborator samples were shipped for TCRbeta analysis as frozen whole blood, isolated PBMCs, or DNA extracted from either sample type. General findings and caveats noted by the study authors: The amount of clinical and demographic metadata varied by source and participant and was provided uncurated.

Here V drops 2 bases and J drops 7 bases, and the junction holds 10 bases not matched to any gene. The CDR3 spans 16 residues, from the cysteine through the phenylalanine. Just CDR3 DNA is preserved here, 48 bases in frame from base 1. The germline V gene (reference sequence) supplies CDR1 LNHNV and CDR2 YYDKDF. The chain links TRBV15 with TRBJ1-4; 7 nucleotides in the junction match TRBD1. This TCR derives from a man aged 35-49 years with acute or convalescent COVID-19. Sequenced: peripheral blood. Here is the DNA: TGTGCCACCAGCAGAAACAGAGGGGGCGCGAGTGAAAAACTGTTTTTT. This translates into CATSRNRGGASEKLFF.